This T cell receptor beta chain was captured by sequencing in a study of cytomegalovirus exposure and HLA in healthy donors (dated by TCRdb to between 2016 and 2019). At the level of the whole study: An earlier analysis of approximately 550 of the donors reported about 250 Gb of sequence data and approximately 110 million unique TCR beta sequences from 150 million to 200 million T cells. About 280 gigabases of sequencing data and roughly 90 million unique TCR sequences were included in an early release covering about 620 HLA-typed donors. The genetic ancestry cluster associated with self-reported Caucasian donors included roughly four fifths of the roughly 410 genotyped donors. The study was designed to test whether signatures of past pathogen exposure could be identified by cataloging public T cell receptors. The study used immunosequencing to profile the T cell repertoires of more than 650 subjects and linked those repertoires to cytomegalovirus serostatus. Besides the first cohort of 500 to 700 subjects, a separate validation cohort made up of 120 different subjects was used. The study combined high-throughput TCR immunosequencing, statistical association of individual TCRs with disease status, and machine learning to predict cytomegalovirus infection status. A later analysis re-examined previously published TCR beta repertoires from more than 600 donors and added high-resolution HLA genotyping to investigate patterns of TCR occurrence. The later analysis used no new phenotypic data to find candidate immune exposures, relying instead on TCR beta sequences and their occurrence across donors. An earlier analysis of 587 of the donors used high-throughput TCR beta sequencing to judge whether each TCR beta V gene segment behaved as functional or pseudogenic. Donor age, sex, ethnicity and CMV serostatus were compiled alongside the repertoire data. In a later genetic analysis, genome-wide SNP genotypes for 398 of the 666 donors were used, and that subset was treated as a discovery cohort. Every discovery cohort repertoire had been produced on one sequencing platform. Both class I and class II loci were covered by HLA typing, at four-digit resolution. Typing coverage differed by locus: A, B, C, DRB1 and DQB1 were typed in about 629-640 donors, DQA1 in about 500, DPA1 in some 610, and DPB1 in roughly 450. About five DR-DQ haplotypes were treated as single units for association and clustering because of strong linkage in the cohort. Among about 370 genotyped donors of the cohort, an average of approximately 240,000 unique TCR beta nucleotide sequences was sequenced per donor, of which about 18% were non-productive.

The cohort consisted of hundreds of healthy bone marrow donors. All cohort members were sampled while nominally healthy, although unrecorded immune exposures were likely present. CMV serostatus was recorded as positive for 250 to 300 and negative for about 50% of the 666 cohort members, whereas no CMV serostatus was recorded for the donor in question. Every donor gave a peripheral blood sample, and the peripheral blood mononuclear cells from that sample were used for TCR beta sequencing. Genomic DNA was extracted from the blood cell samples with the Qiagen DNeasy Blood Extraction Kit. This clone was found a few times. The antigen it recognizes is unknown. Per-base qualities were not stored, and no clone one base away is much larger. V is shortened by 0 bases, J by 4 bases, and the region joining them spans 4 bases. CDR1 and CDR2 were assigned from the germline V gene as SGHDN and FVKESK. The CDR3 sequence holds 13 residues, the cysteine and phenylalanine included. The sequence is cut down to CDR3 DNA, 39 bases in frame from base 1.

The library relied on the immunoSEQ multiplex PCR assay. A mixture of 60 forward primers for TCR Vbeta segments and 13 reverse primers for TCR Jbeta segments was used in the multiplex PCR. A multiplex PCR assay on genomic DNA amplified the CDR3 region of rearranged TCR beta genes. The Illumina HiSeq System was used to sequence the amplified TCR beta libraries as 87-base-pair reads. Under the source paper's analysis protocol: Across the 666 repertoires, a later analysis counted 60 million to 90 million unique TCR beta chains, roughly 11 million of which were shared by at least two donors. A nearest-neighbor algorithm error-corrected the raw reads and collapsed the reads into unique sequences, merging closely related sequences to remove PCR and sequencing errors. CDR3 sequences were aligned to IMGT reference sequences to assign V, D and J gene segments. For a sequence to be retained, a match of at least six nucleotides was required to both a V gene segment and a J gene segment. Rearrangements were classified as productive when the CDR3 lacked stop codons and remained in frame with V and J, and all other rearrangements were classified as non-productive. Following IMGT convention, CDR3 was defined as the stretch from the second conserved V-encoded cysteine to the conserved J-encoded phenylalanine. In an earlier analysis of 500 to 650 of the donors, sequences lacking an unambiguous match to a single V gene segment were excluded. In an earlier analysis of about 590 of the donors, a V segment was called functional when productive rearrangements were above 56.7%, and segregating when the standard deviation between donors exceeded 5%. A statistical classification framework was built to diagnose cytomegalovirus status from the catalog of TCR beta chain sequences. A later analysis assigned V and J genes by comparing TCR nucleotide sequences with IMGT/GENE-DB human TR gene sequences. Using the TCRdist pipeline, a later analysis assigned CDR3 sequences along with most-parsimonious VDJ recombination scenarios. In a later analysis, every TCR beta chain was defined by the combination of its CDR3 amino acid sequence and its V-gene family, and reads without a unique V-gene family were dropped. As a way to deal with suspected cross-contamination and a sequencing artifact, a later analysis dropped roughly 600 nucleotide sequences that were highly shared and had low generation probability. For each public chain, a later analysis derived a clonal expansion index from normalized ranks of inferred template counts within each repertoire. A later analysis computed generation probabilities with a VDJ recombination model fitted to out-of-frame rearrangements, and checked the results against IGoR. In a later analysis, hypergeometric tests were used to score TCR-TCR, TCR-HLA and TCR-CMV co-occurrence, with a repertoire-size bias correction applied to TCR pairs. To estimate false discovery rates, a later analysis permuted the HLA or CMV assignments 20 times. In a later analysis, co-occurring TCRs were grouped with DBSCAN, and TCRdist sequence similarity was added when clustering was performed within HLA-allele-positive subsets. Repertoires with fewer than 30,000 or more than 120,000 public chains, plus five repertoires with anomalous nucleotide sharing, were excluded from co-occurrence clustering. Drawn from immuneACCESS, this table holds only the in-frame rearrangements with V and J called that TCRdb kept. Clones are partly lost; checked studies trace under half to an unresolved V gene and leave the rest unexplained. V and J calls and clone size follow that table, whereas D and trimming were derived from the DNA. The sample table contains approximately 180,000 clones; only one count was recorded for approximately 72% of them. About 2.5% of the sample rests with the top ten.

Beyond this particular receptor, the publication reports: A few of the identified cytomegalovirus-associated TCR beta chains were confirmed in vitro to be specific for cytomegalovirus antigens. In both the original and validation cohorts, the classifier was reported to diagnose cytomegalovirus status with high specificity and sensitivity. V-gene and J-gene trimming of TCR beta chains was associated with a missense DCLRE1C variant in a later genetic analysis, and the association was replicated in an independent cohort. The cohort was sequenced for TCR beta chains only, and without alpha or paired-chain data the features that could be detected were limited. Compared with equally common non-associated chains, HLA-associated TCR beta chains in a later analysis were more clonally expanded and had lower generation probabilities. Around 16 rarely observed V segments, including chromosome 9 orphons, were excluded from the earlier analysis of approximately 600 of the donors because counts were too low. Some IMGT-functional V segments, including TRBV6-2 and TRBV6-3, could not be told apart with the 87-base-pair reads, so those segments were excluded. In a later analysis, most CMV-associated TCR beta chains were found to appear HLA-restricted, with HLA associations seemingly driven largely by CMV exposure. Because some donors lacked HLA typing at each locus, the association tests relied only on the typed subset. A later analysis found that TCR association rates varied across HLA loci, with DRB1 alleles showing the most associated TCRs and HLA-C alleles the fewest. A further reported finding was that TCR beta sequences accurately predicted the HLA-A and HLA-B alleles for most subjects in the first cohort. An earlier analysis of roughly 570 of the donors showed that most TCR beta V segments appeared in productive rearrangements either about 90% or about 30% of the time, which broadly matched IMGT annotations. Presence/absence analyses assumed roughly uniform sequencing depth across donors, an assumption that may not hold. In the study, approximately 150 TCR beta chains were listed as associated with cytomegalovirus. The authors suggested that the approach could potentially be generalized to other disease states and immunological phenotypes. According to a later genetic analysis, donors in an Asian-associated ancestry cluster had fewer N-insertions in productive TCRs than the roughly 700-donor mean. Strong co-occurrence of HLA alleles, especially DR and DQ, made assigning TCR associations to individual alleles difficult. In a later analysis, some 17,000 TCR beta sequences were associated with specific HLA alleles at a false discovery rate of 0.05. A cluster of highly shared sequence variants was judged likely to be a technical artifact of the sequencing pipeline. Most TCR sequences were observed very rarely across donors, whereas some public TCRs were present in many individuals. The only immune exposure information available for the cohort was CMV serostatus. According to a later analysis, parvovirus B19, influenza, CMV and Epstein-Barr virus appeared linked to several top co-occurrence clusters. Linkage disequilibrium might explain the correlated functional status among segregating V segments, but an unknown experimental factor could not be excluded.

The chain links TRBV14 with TRBJ1-5, with no D gene named confidently. The receptor was isolated from a human donor in good health. Sample: PBMCs. The bases are TGTGCCAGCAGCCAAGATTCTAATCAGCCCCAGCATTTT. Translated, it reads CASSQDSNQPQHF.